The rows below give T cell receptor beta chains drawn from one sample of a study of T cell changes during pregnancy in multiple sclerosis. Generated by immunoSEQ multiplex PCR, the TCRdb table keeps only in-frame clones and is missing some. The sample shows tens of thousands of clones, roughly 92% of them seen only once. The specimen was peripheral blood, collected before pregnancy. The receptors come from a female donor with multiple sclerosis, enrolled in a pregnancy study. The CDR3 runs from the conserved cysteine through the conserved F or W. A D gene is named only where the DNA matches it firmly. Clone size is shown for a subset of rows, as once, few, many or a class of expanded clone.

clone size	V gene	D gene	J gene	CDR3 protein	CDR3 DNA
.	TRBV10-3	TRBD2	TRBJ2-2	CALGGPGLADTGELFF	TGTGCCCTCGGAGGACCGGGACTAGCGGACACCGGGGAGCTGTTTTTT
.	TRBV11-2	.	TRBJ1-4	CASSLLPAEKLFF	TGTGCCAGCAGCTTACTGCCCGCGGAAAAACTGTTTTTT
.	TRBV18	.	TRBJ2-7	CASSPERIASSYEQYF	TGTGCCAGCTCACCAGAGAGGATCGCTAGCTCCTACGAGCAGTACTTC
.	TRBV19	.	TRBJ1-3	CASSIGGFSGNTIYF	TGTGCCAGTAGTATAGGAGGTTTCTCTGGAAACACCATATATTTT
.	TRBV5-1	TRBD1	TRBJ2-7	CASSLQGQGGEQYF	TGCGCCAGCAGCTTGCAAGGACAGGGTGGCGAGCAGTACTTC
few	TRBV5-1	TRBD1	TRBJ2-3	CASSLVQGSTDTQYF	TGCGCCAGCAGCTTGGTACAGGGGAGCACAGATACGCAGTATTTT
few	TRBV5-1	.	TRBJ1-1	CASSFGTPGTEAFF	TGCGCCAGCAGCTTTGGGACACCTGGGACTGAAGCTTTCTTT
.	TRBV28	.	TRBJ1-4	CASSSSGTKGEKLFF	TGTGCCAGCAGTTCGTCCGGGACAAAGGGCGAAAAACTGTTTTTT
.	TRBV2	TRBD1	TRBJ2-3	CASSEASLWVDRGESITQYF	TGTGCCAGCAGTGAGGCGTCTTTATGGGTGGACAGGGGAGAATCAATTACGCAGTATTTT
.	TRBV30	.	TRBJ1-5	CAWGSGSYSNQPQHF	TGTGCCTGGGGTTCGGGATCTTACAGCAATCAGCCCCAGCATTTT
.	TRBV7-3	.	TRBJ2-3	CAGSLSSGTDTQYF	TGTGCCGGCAGCTTATCAAGCGGCACAGATACGCAGTATTTT
.	TRBV5-1	TRBD1	TRBJ2-5	CASSPRGQGSRETQYF	TGCGCCAGCAGCCCCCGGGGACAGGGATCACGGGAGACCCAGTACTTC
.	TRBV28	TRBD1	TRBJ2-1	CASSILGTGVDEQFF	TGTGCCAGCAGTATATTGGGGACAGGGGTCGATGAGCAGTTCTTC
.	TRBV6-6	TRBD1	TRBJ2-5	CASSYLSGGEETQYF	TGTGCCAGCAGTTACCTTTCAGGGGGCGAAGAGACCCAGTACTTC
.	TRBV5-4	TRBD2	TRBJ2-5	CASSTGGQETQYF	TGTGCCAGCAGCACGGGGGGCCAAGAGACCCAGTACTTC
.	TRBV7-9	.	TRBJ1-2	CASSLTQGGPYGYTF	TGTGCCAGCAGCTTAACGCAGGGTGGCCCGTATGGCTACACCTTC
.	TRBV11-2	TRBD1	TRBJ2-7	CASSLTGTGLDEQYF	TGTGCCAGCAGTTTAACCGGGACAGGGCTGGACGAGCAGTACTTC
once	TRBV29-1	TRBD2	TRBJ2-5	CSVEPGRWLAGVRETQYF	TGCAGCGTTGAACCGGGACGTTGGCTAGCGGGAGTCCGAGAGACCCAGTACTTC
.	TRBV9	.	TRBJ1-2	CASSVVNSGISYGYTF	TGTGCCAGCAGCGTAGTCAATTCCGGGATTAGCTATGGCTACACCTTC
once	TRBV19	TRBD2	TRBJ2-3	CASSLSGSFSDTQYF	TGTGCCAGTAGTCTGAGCGGGAGTTTTTCAGATACGCAGTATTTT
.	TRBV7-7	.	TRBJ2-2	CASSIGSAGELFF	TGTGCTAGCAGTATAGGGAGCGCCGGGGAGCTGTTTTTT
.	TRBV7-9	.	TRBJ1-5	CASSRGGGGNQPQHF	TGTGCCAGCAGCCGAGGAGGGGGGGGCAATCAGCCCCAGCATTTT
.	TRBV27	.	TRBJ2-7	CASSLGQSYEQYF	TGTGCCAGCAGTTTAGGACAGTCCTACGAGCAGTACTTC
.	TRBV5-4	.	TRBJ1-3	CASSFQDSLSGNTIYF	TGTGCCAGCAGCTTCCAAGACAGTCTCTCTGGAAACACCATATATTTT
.	TRBV5-1	.	TRBJ1-6	CASSLTDSNNSPLHF	TGCGCCAGCAGCTTGACGGACAGTAATAATTCACCCCTCCACTTT
.	TRBV7-2	.	TRBJ2-2	CASSCVTKAEENTGELFF	TGTGCCAGCAGCTGCGTAACGAAAGCGGAAGAAAACACCGGGGAGCTGTTTTTT
.	TRBV6-5	.	TRBJ1-5	CASRNRVGQPQHF	TGTGCCAGCAGAAACAGGGTGGGTCAGCCCCAGCATTTT
.	TRBV7-2	.	TRBJ2-1	CASSLARLDEQFF	TGTGCCAGCAGCTTAGCCAGGTTAGATGAGCAGTTCTTC
.	TRBV28	TRBD1	TRBJ1-2	CASSLSWTGLRGYTF	TGTGCCAGCAGTTTATCCTGGACAGGATTAAGAGGCTACACCTTC
.	TRBV6-4	.	TRBJ2-1	CASSDRVCEQFF	TGTGCCAGCAGTGACCGGGTCTGTGAGCAGTTCTTC
.	TRBV27	.	TRBJ1-1	CASSLRRGGTEAFF	TGTGCCAGCAGTTTACGGAGGGGTGGTACTGAAGCTTTCTTT
.	TRBV19	TRBD2	TRBJ2-1	CASSIGGLAYEQFF	TGTGCCAGTAGTATAGGGGGACTAGCCTATGAGCAGTTCTTC
.	TRBV4-3	TRBD1	TRBJ1-2	CASSQDLRGQGRTTYGYTF	TGCGCCAGCAGCCAAGATCTAAGGGGACAGGGTCGAACCACCTATGGCTACACCTTC
.	TRBV2	.	TRBJ1-5	CASSGQGGVISNQPQHF	TGTGCCAGCAGTGGCCAGGGAGGGGTTATTAGCAATCAGCCCCAGCATTTT
.	TRBV6-5	.	TRBJ2-1	CASSYGEIRTGEQFF	TGTGCCAGCAGTTACGGGGAGATTCGAACGGGTGAGCAGTTCTTC
.	TRBV7-9	TRBD1	TRBJ2-7	CASSLAGGDEQYF	TGTGCCAGCAGCTTAGCAGGGGGCGACGAGCAGTACTTC
.	TRBV18	TRBD1	TRBJ1-2	CASSRGPGQGLANYGYTF	TGTGCCAGCTCACGGGGTCCGGGACAGGGCCTAGCTAACTATGGCTACACCTTC
.	TRBV5-6	TRBD1	TRBJ1-4	CASSLRVTGSGEKLFF	TGTGCCAGCAGCTTGAGGGTGACAGGGTCGGGTGAAAAACTGTTTTTT
.	TRBV7-2	.	TRBJ1-1	CASSLARSGDTEAFF	TGTGCCAGCAGCTTAGCACGAAGCGGGGACACTGAAGCTTTCTTT
.	TRBV27	.	TRBJ2-3	CASSLLSSEPITDTQYF	TGTGCCAGCAGTTTATTGTCTAGCGAACCAATCACAGATACGCAGTATTTT
.	TRBV2	TRBD2	TRBJ2-2	CASRAGTSDTGELFF	TGTGCCAGCAGGGCCGGGACTAGCGACACCGGGGAGCTGTTTTTT
few	TRBV19	.	TRBJ1-1	CASSITGESEAFF	TGTGCCAGTAGTATAACGGGGGAGTCGGAAGCTTTCTTT
once	TRBV19	.	TRBJ1-1	CASSIDARLINTEAFF	TGTGCCAGTAGTATAGATGCCAGGCTAATTAACACTGAAGCTTTCTTT
.	TRBV29-1	.	TRBJ1-1	CSVALSRGGVTEAFF	TGCAGCGTTGCCCTAAGCCGGGGTGGGGTGACTGAAGCTTTCTTT
.	TRBV5-4	TRBD1	TRBJ1-3	CASSLLSTGVFTSGNTIYF	TGTGCCAGCAGCCTTCTCTCGACAGGGGTTTTCACGTCCGGAAACACCATATATTTT
.	TRBV5-5	TRBD1	TRBJ1-2	CASSIGDSSNYGYTF	TGTGCCAGCAGCATTGGGGACAGTTCTAACTATGGCTACACCTTC
once	TRBV6-5	TRBD1	TRBJ1-5	CASSRGQGYQPQHF	TGTGCCAGCAGCCGCGGACAGGGGTATCAGCCCCAGCATTTT
.	TRBV7-2	.	TRBJ2-3	CASSFKLVDTQYF	TGTGCCAGCAGTTTTAAACTAGTCGATACGCAGTATTTT
.	TRBV19	.	TRBJ2-1	CASSPRGWEMSGEQFF	TGTGCCAGTAGTCCCCGTGGGTGGGAGATGTCGGGGGAGCAGTTCTTC
.	TRBV7-2	TRBD2	TRBJ2-1	CASSLGASGSRWGEQFF	TGTGCCAGCAGCTTAGGGGCTAGCGGGAGTAGATGGGGTGAGCAGTTCTTC
.	TRBV18	TRBD2	TRBJ2-1	CASSLPGLWGNEQFF	TGTGCCAGCTCCTTGCCGGGACTATGGGGCAATGAGCAGTTCTTC
once	TRBV19	TRBD2	TRBJ2-2	CASHGWTSGRANTGELFF	TGTGCCAGTCACGGGTGGACTAGCGGGAGGGCGAACACCGGGGAGCTGTTTTTT
.	TRBV30	TRBD1	TRBJ1-6	CAADRVFGNSPLHF	TGTGCTGCAGACAGGGTATTCGGGAATTCACCCCTCCACTTT
.	TRBV28	.	TRBJ1-5	CASSFDRFDQPQHF	TGTGCCAGCAGTTTCGACAGGTTCGATCAGCCCCAGCATTTT